Each of the 26 T cell receptor beta chains below was sequenced from the same sample in a study of OX40 agonist ivuxolimab in advanced cancers. The table came from immunoSEQ multiplex PCR; TCRdb's copy has only in-frame clones and leaves some out. In the table there are 25,000 to 30,000 clones, roughly 80% of which are singletons. Sequences were derived from CD4+ or CD8+ T cells sorted from blood, sampled in a trial of the OX40 agonist ivuxolimab. Every receptor here comes from an adult with an advanced solid tumor such as melanoma, head and neck, liver or kidney cancer.

This chain uses TRBV5-4 with TRBJ1-1; D possibly corresponds to TRBD1 (6 bases). Germline values: CDR1 SGHNT, CDR2 YYREEE (reference sequence). V was clipped by 5 bases and J by 8 bases, with 16 bases between them. The CDR3 totals 13 residues. CDR3 sequence: CASRRDTETEAFF. The DNA for the CDR3 is TGTGCCAGCAGGCGGGACACCGAAACAGAAGCTTTCTTT.

As to this clone: The junction differs from germline at one of its ends, possibly a read error. Other DNA variants within this sample encode the same CDR3. The V gene is TRBV19, the J gene TRBJ2-7, with a weak D call TRBD1 (5 bases). Germline CDR1 LNHDA, CDR2 SQIVND (reference sequence). This CDR3 spans 13 amino acids. CDR3 protein: CASSLDSSYEQYF. Here the CDR3 DNA reads TGTGCCAGTAGTTTAGACAGTTCCTACGAGCAGTACTTC. Full variable domain (outside the CDR3, taken from reference TRBV19 and TRBJ2-7): DGGITQSPKYLFRKEGQNVTLSCEQNLNHDAMYWYRQDPGQGLRLIYYSQIVNDFQKGDIAEGYSVSREKKESFPLTVTSAQKNPTAFYLCASSLDSSYEQYFGPGTRLTVT.

This CDR3 reads CASSLGQGLETQYF. DNA for the CDR3: TGTGCCAGCAGCTTGGGGCAGGGTCTGGAGACCCAGTACTTC. The chain is built from TRBV11-2 and TRBJ2-5; D possibly corresponds to TRBD1 (5 bases). V was clipped by 3 bases and J by 5 bases, with 13 bases between them. The CDR3 has 14 amino acids. CDR1 is SGHAT, CDR2 FQNNGV, per germline.

The chain is built from TRBV4-1 and TRBJ1-1; D remains ambiguous. Per germline, CDR1 MGHRA and CDR2 YSYEKL. The CDR3 has 12 residues. V lost 1 base to trimming and J lost 5 bases, with 5 bases between them. CDR3 region: CASSQGRTEAFF. The CDR3 DNA sequence: TGCGCCAGCAGCCAAGGGAGGACTGAAGCTTTCTTT.

This sequence joins TRBV19 and TRBJ1-5, with 8 nucleotides matching TRBD1. Trimming cost V 2 bases and J 5 bases; bases outside gene matches: 5. The CDR3 contains 15 residues. Germline V gene sequence: CDR1 LNHDA, CDR2 SQIVND (reference sequence). CDR3 loop: CASSITDREHQPQHF. The CDR3, as DNA: TGTGCCAGTAGTATAACGGACAGGGAGCATCAGCCCCAGCATTTT.

V is TRBV11-2 and J is TRBJ2-5; possibly TRBD1 for D (5 bases). With 1 base removed from V and 0 bases from J, the gap between germline ends came to 6 bases. The CDR3 spans 14 residues. The germline gives CDR1 SGHAT, CDR2 FQNNGV. The CDR3 nucleotides read TGTGCCAGCAGCTTAGTGGACAACCAAGAGACCCAGTACTTC. Protein product: CASSLVDNQETQYF.

J is TRBJ2-1 and V is TRBV10-1; D possibly matches TRBD1 or TRBD2 (6 bases each). Germline CDR1 WNHNN, CDR2 SYGVQD (reference sequence). Trimming stripped 0 bases from V and 4 bases from J, with 10 bases between. This CDR3 has 15 amino acids. The DNA of the CDR3 is TGCGCCAGCAGTGAGTCGGGGGGCCCGTACAATGAGCAGTTCTTC. Translating it yields CASSESGGPYNEQFF.

The chain employs TRBV19 and TRBJ1-2; D unclear. The V and J ends lost 3 bases and 3 bases respectively, with 2 bases between them. CDR3 length: 11 residues. Germline V CDR1 and CDR2: LNHDA, SQIVND (reference sequence). Here the CDR3 reads CASSIDYGYTF. The CDR3 DNA sequence: TGTGCCAGTAGTATTGACTATGGCTACACCTTC.

This clone was counted a single time. This chain connects TRBV27 to TRBJ1-3; D might be TRBD1 (5 bases). The germline V gene encodes CDR1 MNHEY and CDR2 SMNVEV (reference sequence). This CDR3 is 15 amino acids long. V was cut by 0 bases and J by 1 base, with 7 bases left in between. CDR3 residues: CASSLSRGSGNTIYF. The CDR3 region has the DNA TGTGCCAGCAGTTTATCTCGGGGGTCTGGAAACACCATATATTTT.

The V gene is TRBV11-2, the J gene TRBJ2-7; the D is unclear. CDR1 and CDR2 (germline): SGHAT, FQNNGV. The germline V and J ends were trimmed by 3 bases and 0 bases, with 9 bases remaining between them. CDR3 length: 14 residues. The CDR3 region has the DNA TGTGCCAGCAGCTTGTCGGGCGTCTCCTACGAGCAGTACTTC. Protein sequence: CASSLSGVSYEQYF. The complete variable domain, with remaining parts taken from reference TRBV11-2 and TRBJ2-7, reads EAGVAQSPRYKIIEKRQSVAFWCNPISGHATLYWYQQILGQGPKLLIQFQNNGVVDDSQLPKDRFSAERLKGVDSTLKIQPAKLEDSAVYLCASSLSGVSYEQYFGPGTRLTVT.

This clone was seen only a few times. The chain employs TRBV23-1 and TRBJ1-2; a weak D match, TRBD1 (5 bases). TRBV23-1 belongs to the ORF category, with a function that is uncertain. This CDR3 has 14 residues. The ends were cut back, 6 bases at V and 8 bases at J, with 19 bases in the middle. CDR3: CASSDSPRAGGYTF. DNA for the CDR3: TGCGCCAGCAGCGACAGTCCTCGAGCGGGCGGCTACACCTTC.

This clone was seen a single time. The rearrangement joins TRBV7-3 to TRBJ1-2; a possible D gene is TRBD1 (5 bases). Trimming cost V 5 bases and J 4 bases, with 17 bases left between them. The CDR3 sequence is 15 residues long. The germline V gene encodes CDR1 SGHTA and CDR2 FQGTGA. For the CDR3, the DNA is TGTGCCAGCAGCCCCGGGACTGGGCTTTCCTATGGCTACACCTTC. This gives the protein CASSPGTGLSYGYTF.

This chain connects TRBV5-6 to TRBJ1-2, with D unclear. CDR3 length: 13 amino acids. Germline CDR1 is SGHDT and CDR2 is YYEEEE. V was shortened by 4 bases and J by 3 bases, with 10 bases between the two germline ends. The CDR3: CASSPGGDYGYTF. For the CDR3, the DNA is TGTGCCAGCAGCCCTGGTGGGGACTATGGCTACACCTTC.

The CDR3, as DNA: TGTGCCAGCAGCTTGGGGGGGATTATTTACGAGCAGTACTTC. Its translation: CASSLGGIIYEQYF. The chain couples TRBV5-4 to TRBJ2-7, with D perhaps TRBD1 or TRBD2 (5 bases each). Trimming removed 0 bases at V and 4 bases at J, with 11 bases between. The CDR3 spans 14 residues. The germline V gene encodes CDR1 SGHNT and CDR2 YYREEE (reference sequence).

This chain joins TRBV11-3 and TRBJ2-5; TRBD2 might be the D (6 bases). Per the germline V gene, CDR1 is SGHNT and CDR2 is YENEEA. Trimming shortened V by 1 base and J by 5 bases, and 8 bases separated the two germline ends. This CDR3 comprises 13 residues. The CDR3 DNA reads TGTGCCAGCAGCTTAGCTCGGGAGGAGACCCAGTACTTC. It is translated as CASSLAREETQYF.

The V and J genes are TRBV19 and TRBJ1-1; D remains ambiguous. Between the trimmed V and J ends, which lost 7 bases and 1 base, there was a span of 7 bases. Germline loops: CDR1 LNHDA, CDR2 SQIVND (reference sequence). The CDR3 is 12 residues long. The CDR3 spells CASISRNTEAFF. The CDR3 coding sequence is TGTGCCAGTATAAGTAGGAACACTGAAGCTTTCTTT.

By sample share, this clone is medium-sized. The chain carries TRBV25-1 and TRBJ1-6, with TRBD1 identical over 9 bases. This CDR3 comprises 15 residues. Germline trimming cut 6 bases from V and 4 bases from J; bases unmatched to any gene: 4. The V gene's germline CDR1 is MGHDK and CDR2 SYGVNS. CDR3 in DNA: TGTGCCAGCAGGACAGGGGGTAGTTATAATTCACCCCTCCACTTT. It codes for CASRTGGSYNSPLHF.

CDR3 nucleotides: TGTGCCAGCAGCGTAGGTCCAGGGGAACAGCCCCAGCATTTT. It translates to CASSVGPGEQPQHF. The rearrangement links TRBV9 to TRBJ1-5, with TRBD1 as a possible D gene (6 bases). Germline-derived CDR1 and CDR2 are SGDLS and YYNGEE. This CDR3 has 14 residues. The germline V and J ends were trimmed by 0 bases and 7 bases, with 11 bases remaining between them.

This rearrangement joins TRBV4-1 to TRBJ2-1, with TRBD2 matching over 7 bases. The CDR3 has 18 amino acids. Germline V lookup: CDR1 MGHRA, CDR2 YSYEKL. The V segment lost 0 bases and the J segment 5 bases; nucleotides outside the gene matches: 13. The CDR3 loop is CASSQEALAVVGNNEQFF. CDR3 bases: TGCGCCAGCAGCCAAGAGGCTCTAGCGGTCGTCGGTAACAATGAGCAGTTCTTC.

The V gene is TRBV29-1, the J gene TRBJ2-5, with D maybe TRBD1 (6 bases). Trimming cost V 4 bases and J 2 bases, with 23 bases left between them. The CDR3 is 17 amino acids. Germline V gives CDR1 SQVTM, CDR2 ANQGSEA. CDR3 sequence: CSVGWDNRLITQETQYF. The CDR3 nucleotides are TGCAGCGTTGGGTGGGACAACCGACTTATAACACAAGAGACCCAGTACTTC.

The rearrangement joins TRBV4-1 to TRBJ1-2; tentatively, D is TRBD1 (5 bases). The CDR3 has 19 residues. V was shortened by 4 bases and J by 5 bases, with 29 bases between the two germline ends. Germline loops: CDR1 MGHRA, CDR2 YSYEKL. The CDR3 region has the DNA TGCGCCAGCAGCCCGAACAGTGGGGGATTCGGGGCCTATGGGTATGGCTACACCTTC. This codes for CASSPNSGGFGAYGYGYTF.

The chain uses TRBV7-2 and TRBJ1-1, with D possibly being TRBD1 (5 bases). Germline V gene lookup returns CDR1 SGHTA and CDR2 FQGNSA. The CDR3 is made up of 14 amino acids. Trimming left V 5 bases short and J 4 bases short, with 14 bases between. The chain's CDR3 is CASSPFTGATEAFF. CDR3 DNA sequence: TGTGCCAGCAGCCCGTTCACAGGAGCCACTGAAGCTTTCTTT. The entire variable domain, with the rest obtained from reference TRBV7-2 and TRBJ1-1, is as follows: GAGVSQSPSNKVTEKGKDVELRCDPISGHTALYWYRQSLGQGLEFLIYFQGNSAPDKSGLPSDRFSAERTGGSVSTLTIQRTQQEDSAVYLCASSPFTGATEAFFGQGTRLTVV.

This chain uses TRBV5-1 with TRBJ1-2; D not certain. The V and J ends lost 2 bases and 6 bases respectively, with 23 bases between them. This CDR3 spans 17 amino acids. Germline V gives CDR1 SGHRS, CDR2 YFSETQ. The CDR3 here is CASSLLPPGFESNGYTF. The CDR3, as DNA: TGCGCCAGCAGCTTACTCCCTCCGGGTTTCGAAAGCAATGGCTACACCTTC.

The rearrangement joins TRBV7-8 to TRBJ2-7; perhaps TRBD1 as D (5 bases). The V end was cut by 4 bases, the J end by 0 bases, with 7 bases between. The germline gives CDR1 SGHVS, CDR2 FQNEAQ. This CDR3 is 13 amino acids long. In DNA, the CDR3 is TGTGCCAGCAGCTCGGACATCTCCTACGAGCAGTACTTC. It translates to CASSSDISYEQYF.

In DNA, the CDR3 is TGTGCCTGGAGTCAAAGCAGGGGACTCAATGCCTACGAGCAGTACTTC. Translation gives CAWSQSRGLNAYEQYF. The chain carries TRBV30 and TRBJ2-7; perhaps D is TRBD1 or TRBD2 (6 bases each). Germline V CDR1 and CDR2: GTSNPN, SVGIG (reference sequence). The CDR3 loop spans 16 amino acids. Between the trimmed V and J ends, which lost 2 bases and 2 bases, there was a span of 19 bases.

CDR3 coding DNA: TGTGCCAGCAGGGATGGGGGGGCCGTCAACGAGCAGTACTTC. Protein: CASRDGGAVNEQYF. V gene TRBV6-1 combines with J gene TRBJ2-7, with D perhaps matching TRBD2 (7 bases). The V end was cut by 6 bases, the J end by 5 bases, with 17 bases between. The CDR3 loop spans 14 amino acids. Germline assignment: CDR1 MNHNS and CDR2 SASEGT.